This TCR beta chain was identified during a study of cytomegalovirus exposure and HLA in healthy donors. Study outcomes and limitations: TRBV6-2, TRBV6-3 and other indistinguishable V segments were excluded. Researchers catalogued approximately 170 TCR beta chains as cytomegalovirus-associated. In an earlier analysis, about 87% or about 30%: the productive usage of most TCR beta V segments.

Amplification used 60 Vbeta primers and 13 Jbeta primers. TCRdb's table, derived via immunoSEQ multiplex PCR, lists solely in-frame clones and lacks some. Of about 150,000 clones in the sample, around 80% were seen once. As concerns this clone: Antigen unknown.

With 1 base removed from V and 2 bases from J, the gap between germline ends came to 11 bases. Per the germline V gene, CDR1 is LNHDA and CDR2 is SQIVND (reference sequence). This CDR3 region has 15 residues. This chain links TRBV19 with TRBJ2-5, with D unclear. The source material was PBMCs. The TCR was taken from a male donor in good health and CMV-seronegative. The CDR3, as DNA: TGTGCCAGTAGTATAGTCACGGCTAGGCAAGAGACCCAGTACTTC. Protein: CASSIVTARQETQYF.